This record concerns one TCR beta chain sequence. V dropped 3 bases and J dropped 6; count of bases not matched to a gene: 7. The CDR3 covers 14 residues. The V gene's germline CDR1 is SGHTA and CDR2 FQGNSA. Sequencing used immunoSEQ multiplex PCR; TCRdb keeps in-frame clones, though not all of them. The sample lists roughly 60,000 clones, around three quarters occurring once. The data originate from a study of early stage breast cancer tumors. The receptor's source is a person aged 25 to 39 with breast cancer. Input material: blood. The chain is built from TRBV7-2 and TRBJ2-7; 8 bases match TRBD1. The CDR3 sequence is CASSLMGQAGEQYF. The CDR3 DNA reads TGTGCCAGCAGCTTGATGGGACAGGCGGGCGAGCAGTACTTC.